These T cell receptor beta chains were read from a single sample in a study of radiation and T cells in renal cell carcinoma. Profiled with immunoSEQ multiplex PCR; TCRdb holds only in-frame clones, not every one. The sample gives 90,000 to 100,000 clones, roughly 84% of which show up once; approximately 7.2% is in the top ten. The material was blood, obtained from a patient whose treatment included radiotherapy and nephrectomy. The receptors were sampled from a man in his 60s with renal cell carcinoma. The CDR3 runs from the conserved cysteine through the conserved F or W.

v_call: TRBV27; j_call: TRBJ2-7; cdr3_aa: CASSLAASGSYEQYF
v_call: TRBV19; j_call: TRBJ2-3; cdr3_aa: CASRILGDTDTQYF
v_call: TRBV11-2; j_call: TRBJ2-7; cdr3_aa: CASSMGEVYEQYF
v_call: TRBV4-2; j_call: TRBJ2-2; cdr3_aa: CASSRDRGSPGELFF
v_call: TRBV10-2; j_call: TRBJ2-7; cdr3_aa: CASISNPRVYEQYF
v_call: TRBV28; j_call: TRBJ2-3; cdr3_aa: CASSPPSTDTQYF
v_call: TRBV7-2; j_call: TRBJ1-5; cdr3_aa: CASSSWTGGNSNQPQHF
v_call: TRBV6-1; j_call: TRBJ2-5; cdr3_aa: CASSVDWGETQYF
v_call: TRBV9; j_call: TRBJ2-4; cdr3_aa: CASSPRGSGQENIQYF
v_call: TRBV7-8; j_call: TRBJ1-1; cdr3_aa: CASSLVVPGGLMDTEAFF
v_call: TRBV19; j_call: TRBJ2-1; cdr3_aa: CASSIGPGNLHEQFF
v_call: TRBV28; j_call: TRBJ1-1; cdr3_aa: CASSLEFTEAFF
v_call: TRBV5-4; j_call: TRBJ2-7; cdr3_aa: CASSRPEAVYEQYF
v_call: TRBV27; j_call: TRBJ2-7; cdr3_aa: CASSPNRGLNEQYF
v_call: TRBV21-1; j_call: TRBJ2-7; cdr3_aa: CASSKYRFGCEQYF
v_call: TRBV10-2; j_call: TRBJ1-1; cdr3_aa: CASSEYNRGGTEAFF
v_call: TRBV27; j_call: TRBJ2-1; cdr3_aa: CASGGQGGGEQFF
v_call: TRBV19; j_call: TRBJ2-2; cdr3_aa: CASSASRGIGELFF
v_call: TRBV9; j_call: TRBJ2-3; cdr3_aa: CASSLSIAGTPDTQYF
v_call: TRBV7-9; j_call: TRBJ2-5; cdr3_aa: CASSLAFGGETQYF
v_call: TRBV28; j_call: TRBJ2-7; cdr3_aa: CASSIQEEQYF
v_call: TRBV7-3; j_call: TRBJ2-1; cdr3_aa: CASSLLAGAYNEQFF
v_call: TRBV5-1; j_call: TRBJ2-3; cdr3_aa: CASSFLGLATDTQYF
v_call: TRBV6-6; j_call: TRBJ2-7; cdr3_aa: CASSYGRELYEQYF
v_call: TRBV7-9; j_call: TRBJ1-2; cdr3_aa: CASSFGQNYGYTF
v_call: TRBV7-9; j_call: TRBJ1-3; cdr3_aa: CASSLERGPRRSGNTIYF
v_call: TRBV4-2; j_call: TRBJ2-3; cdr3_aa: CASSPGGRGDTDTQYF
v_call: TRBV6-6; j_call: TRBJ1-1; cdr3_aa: CASCLTVNTEAFF
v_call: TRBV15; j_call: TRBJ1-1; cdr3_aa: CATSSPTNTEAFF
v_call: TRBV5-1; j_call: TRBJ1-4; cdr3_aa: CASSSRDTIGDEKLFF
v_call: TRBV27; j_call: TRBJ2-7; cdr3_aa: CASSFRERLSYEQYF
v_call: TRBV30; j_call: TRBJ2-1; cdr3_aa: CAWSTGQGASYNEQFF
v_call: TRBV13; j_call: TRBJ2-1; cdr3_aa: CASSLEAGQNVEQFF
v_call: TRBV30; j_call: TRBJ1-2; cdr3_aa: CASPEPDRAANYGYTF
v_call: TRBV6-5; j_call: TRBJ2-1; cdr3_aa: CASSSLTSGRNEQFF
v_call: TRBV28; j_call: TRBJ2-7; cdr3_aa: CASSPQGLSYEQYF
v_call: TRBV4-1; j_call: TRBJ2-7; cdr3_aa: CASSQGQENFYEQYF
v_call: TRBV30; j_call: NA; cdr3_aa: CAWSVGDFGTRRYEQYF
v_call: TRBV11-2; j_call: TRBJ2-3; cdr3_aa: CASSSTGERTDTQYF
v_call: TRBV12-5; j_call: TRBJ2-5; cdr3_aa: CASGLSGGQGRFQETQYF
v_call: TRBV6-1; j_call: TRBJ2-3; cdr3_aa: CASILDRGTDTQYF
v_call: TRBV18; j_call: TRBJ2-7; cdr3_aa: CASSPGGQGWTYEQYF
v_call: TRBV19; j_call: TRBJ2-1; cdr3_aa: CASSIEGGAYNEQFF
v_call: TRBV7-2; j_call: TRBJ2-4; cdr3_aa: CASSLEGGQGRDKNIQYF
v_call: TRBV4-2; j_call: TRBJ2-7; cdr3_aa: CASSQKGPTLWEQYF
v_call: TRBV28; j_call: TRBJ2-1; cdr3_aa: CASSVLAGVNEQFF
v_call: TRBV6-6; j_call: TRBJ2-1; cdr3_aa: CASSYSRLAGVLEQFF
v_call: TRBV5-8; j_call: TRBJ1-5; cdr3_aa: CASSLPGQGPNQPQHF
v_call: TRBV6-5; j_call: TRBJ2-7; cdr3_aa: CARYEQYF
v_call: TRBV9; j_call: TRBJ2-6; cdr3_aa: CASSVAVGGLGSANVLTF